This T cell receptor beta chain was recorded in a study of cytomegalovirus exposure and HLA in healthy donors. Concerning this clone: The antigen remains undetermined.

Overall study results and limits: Several of the most significant clusters appeared, in a later analysis, to be linked to common viral pathogens. A missense DCLRE1C variant was associated with V- and J-gene trimming of TCR beta chains in a later analysis, and an independent cohort replicated the association.

This PCR relied on a set of 60 Vbeta primers and 13 Jbeta primers. Only in-frame clones appear in the TCRdb table, and some are missing; sequencing was by immunoSEQ multiplex PCR. The sample holds around 150,000 clones; 84% are singletons and the top ten take nearly 6.5%. Trimming removed 0 bases from V and 5 bases from J, with 11 bases in between. The CDR3 runs 14 residues. Germline assignment: CDR1 SGHAT and CDR2 FQNNGV. The clonotype was recovered from a man aged 50 to 60 in good health and CMV-seropositive. The rearrangement links TRBV11-2 to TRBJ2-7; weak D call: TRBD1 (6 bases). Sequenced material: PBMCs. CDR3 in DNA: TGTGCCAGCAGCTTAGAATACAGGGTCAACGAGCAGTACTTC. Translated: CASSLEYRVNEQYF.